The 32 T cell receptor beta chains listed next were all sequenced from one sample in a study of human T cells and chemical hapten exposure. The sample's time point: patch test 2, 6 weeks after DPC sensitization. Treatment given: therapeutic diphenylcyclopropenone sensitization with weekly scalp DPC. Each CDR3 protein is one row after TCRdb ran MiXCR on the RACE reads. The repertoire includes about 82,000 distinct CDR3 sequences, 6.5% to 8% of them detected once, and 1.3% sits in the top ten. The sequencing used whole blood, collected in connection with sensitization to the hapten diphenylcyclopropenone (DPC). The receptor source for this set is a woman aged 25 to 39 with alopecia areata. Some clones in this sample may be carry-over from other donors' samples.

Here the CDR3 reads CASSLGTPHRGEKLFF. Written as DNA, the CDR3 is TGTGCCAGCAGCTTGGGGACACCACATAGGGGTGAAAAACTGTTTTTT. The chain employs TRBV5-6 and TRBJ1-4; D is perhaps TRBD1 (5 bases). Germline loops: CDR1 SGHDT, CDR2 YYEEEE. This CDR3 is 16 amino acids long. V was pared by 0 bases and J by 7 bases, with 16 bases between.

The table lists this clonotype with many counts. The rearrangement joins TRBV18 to TRBJ1-1; the D gene is possibly TRBD1 (5 bases). V lost 6 bases and J 2 bases, leaving 19 bases between the germline ends. CDR3 length: 16 amino acids. Germline loops: CDR1 KGHSH, CDR2 LQKENI. This chain's CDR3 is CASSQGRSTANTEAFF. CDR3 DNA sequence: TGTGCCAGCTCCCAGGGACGGAGCACGGCAAACACTGAAGCTTTCTTT.

In this sample, this clonotype turned up many times. V and J are TRBV20-1 and TRBJ2-1; 15 nucleotides line up with TRBD2. Germline V gene data show CDR1 as DFQATT and CDR2 as SNEGSKA (reference sequence). This CDR3 spans 16 amino acids. V was pared by 6 bases and J by 7 bases, with 10 bases of the junction left unmatched. CDR3 DNA sequence: TGCAGTGCCATAGGGACTAGCGGGGGGCTCCGTAATGAGCAGTTCTTC. This translates into CSAIGTSGGLRNEQFF.

On this clonotype: A much more abundant neighbour one base away suggests this may be a read error. The genes are TRBV7-3 and TRBJ2-1; D remains unclear. Trimming took off 5 bases at V and 3 bases at J, with 11 bases between the two ends. The CDR3 runs to 14 residues. Germline V gene data show CDR1 as SGHTA and CDR2 as FQGTGA. The CDR3: CASSLEGFYNEQFF. The CDR3 coding sequence is TGTGCCAGCAGCCTGGAAGGGTTCTACAATGAGCAGTTCTTC.

In regard to this clonotype: Just one base apart from a much larger clone, this may be a read error. The chain combines TRBV7-8 with TRBJ2-1; possibly TRBD1 or TRBD2 for D (5 bases each). Germline assignment: CDR1 SGHVS and CDR2 FQNEAQ. CDR3 length: 19 amino acids. CDR3 nucleotides: TGTACCAGCAGCTTAGGAGGTCTTGGGCTGGGACCTACCTTCGATGAGCAGTTCTTC. This codes for CTSSLGGLGLGPTFDEQFF.

This clonotype was recorded at least ten times. The rearrangement links TRBV2 to TRBJ1-6; 10 bases agree with TRBD1. V gave up 5 bases and J gave up 0 bases; unmatched junction bases: 4. This CDR3 has 17 amino acids. Germline CDR1 and CDR2: SNHLY and FYNNEI. The DNA of the CDR3 is TGTGCCAGCAGTCAGGGACAGGGGAGCTCCTATAATTCACCCCTCCACTTT. Translation: CASSQGQGSSYNSPLHF. Together with reference TRBV2 and TRBJ1-6, the CDR3 gives the full variable domain: EPEVTQTPSHQVTQMGQEVILRCVPISNHLYFYWYRQILGQKVEFLVSFYNNEISEKSEIFDDQFSVERPDGSNFTLKIRSTKLEDSAMYFCASSQGQGSSYNSPLHFGNGTRLTVT.

The genes are TRBV30 and TRBJ1-6; unclear D gene. V lost 3 bases, J lost 3 bases, and 9 bases lay in between. The CDR3 has 14 residues. The V gene's germline CDR1 is GTSNPN and CDR2 SVGIG (reference sequence). The CDR3 spells CAWRAWSYNSPLHF. DNA for the CDR3: TGTGCCTGGAGAGCGTGGAGCTATAATTCACCCCTCCACTTT.

The V gene is TRBV7-8, the J gene TRBJ1-6; D ambiguous. CDR1 and CDR2 from the germline V gene are SGHVS and FQNEAQ. CDR3 length: 15 residues. V lost 7 bases to trimming and J lost 5 bases, with 15 bases between them. CDR3 nucleotide sequence: TGTGCCAGCAACTCTCCCGACCAAGATAATTCACCCCTCCACTTT. Protein: CASNSPDQDNSPLHF.

This clonotype was picked up a small number of times. The chain employs TRBV5-6 and TRBJ1-1; 8 positions match TRBD1. V lost 4 bases to trimming and J lost 2 bases; unmatched junction nucleotides: 7. CDR1 and CDR2 from the germline V gene are SGHDT and YYEEEE. This CDR3 contains 15 residues. The DNA of the CDR3 is TGTGCCAGCAGCAATTGGGACAGGAGTAACACTGAAGCTTTCTTT. Its translation: CASSNWDRSNTEAFF.

Only one count was recorded for this clonotype. The chain has TRBV3-1 and TRBJ1-3; no firm D call. V was pared by 3 bases and J by 0 bases, with 9 bases between. CDR3 length equals 15 residues. From germline, CDR1 is LGHDT and CDR2 YNNKEL (reference sequence). CDR3 region: CASSHAGSSGNTIYF. CDR3 DNA: TGTGCCAGCAGCCATGCCGGCTCCTCTGGAAACACCATATATTTT.

The sample holds many counts of this clonotype. In nucleotides, the CDR3 is TGTGCCAGCAGCCGGTTCACAGATACGCAGTATTTT. Encoded protein: CASSRFTDTQYF. The chain links TRBV14 to TRBJ2-3; D is unclear. CDR3 length: 12 amino acids. V lost 4 bases, J lost 2 bases, and 4 bases lay in between. Germline CDR1 and CDR2: SGHDN and FVKESK.

This clonotype was observed a handful of times. The V call is TRBV18, the J call TRBJ2-5; 9 nucleotides align to TRBD2. Losses at the gene ends were 0 bases for V and 2 bases for J; bases not matched to a gene: 4. CDR1 is KGHSH, CDR2 LQKENI, per germline. This CDR3 has 16 amino acids. The CDR3 DNA is TGTGCCAGCTCACCACCGGGACTAGCAACGCAAGAGACCCAGTACTTC. It codes for CASSPPGLATQETQYF.

Many counts were recorded for this clonotype. For the CDR3, the DNA is TGTGCCACCAGCAGAGTTGGAGAGGGCTACACCTTC. It specifies CATSRVGEGYTF. The chain combines TRBV15 with TRBJ1-2, with no clear D. From germline, CDR1 is LNHNV and CDR2 YYDKDF (reference sequence). The CDR3 consists of 12 residues. The V end lost 1 base, the J end lost 8 bases, and 8 bases lay between the germline ends.

The V gene is TRBV11-3, the J gene TRBJ1-6; D remains ambiguous. Trimming left V 0 bases short and J 7 bases short, with 7 bases between. This CDR3 contains 14 residues. From germline, CDR1 is SGHNT and CDR2 YENEEA. CDR3 coding DNA: TGTGCCAGCAGCTTAGATTGGGGAAATTCACCCCTCCACTTT. It encodes CASSLDWGNSPLHF. Variable domain in full (rest from reference TRBV11-3 and TRBJ1-6): EAGVVQSPRYKIIEKKQPVAFWCNPISGHNTLYWYLQNLGQGPELLIRYENEEAVDDSQLPKDRFSAERLKGVDSTLKIQPAELGDSAVYLCASSLDWGNSPLHFGNGTRLTVT.

This clonotype was counted at least ten times. The genes are TRBV6-5 and TRBJ1-4, with unresolved D. The CDR3 spans 17 residues. Trimming removed 2 bases at V and 2 bases at J, with 15 bases between. Germline CDR1 reads MNHEY; CDR2 reads SVGAGI. CDR3 sequence reads: CASSYAVGLRTNEKLFF. The CDR3 region has the DNA TGTGCCAGCAGTTACGCAGTTGGGCTCAGGACTAATGAAAAACTGTTTTTT.

This clonotype has ten or more counts. The chain carries TRBV18 and TRBJ2-5; TRBD1 or TRBD2 may be the D gene (5 bases each). The CDR3 spans 15 residues. Trimming shortened V by 0 bases and J by 0 bases, and 8 bases separated the two germline ends. Germline V gene lookup returns CDR1 KGHSH and CDR2 LQKENI. The CDR3 DNA follows: TGTGCCAGCTCACCACCGGGGGATTACCAAGAGACCCAGTACTTC. Residues: CASSPPGDYQETQYF.

The table lists this clonotype with many counts. The rearrangement joins TRBV9 to TRBJ2-6; D may be TRBD2 (6 bases). V gave up 4 bases and J gave up 0 bases, with 14 bases separating them. The length of the CDR3 is 17 residues. Germline CDR1 and CDR2: SGDLS and YYNGEE. The CDR3 reads CASSRDAGSSGANVLTF. The CDR3 bases are TGTGCCAGCAGCCGGGATGCGGGGAGCTCTGGGGCCAACGTCCTGACTTTC.

This clonotype was counted a few times. The chain joins TRBV6-5 to TRBJ1-1, with TRBD1 as a possible D gene (6 bases). V was clipped by 6 bases and J by 4 bases, with 18 bases between them. Germline V CDR1 and CDR2: MNHEY, SVGAGI. The CDR3 has 15 residues. In DNA, the CDR3 is TGTGCCAGCAGCCCAGAGGCGGGGGCTGGCACTGAAGCTTTCTTT. The encoded protein is CASSPEAGAGTEAFF.

This clonotype was detected ten times or more. V gene TRBV28 combines with J gene TRBJ2-7; a possible D gene is TRBD1 (6 bases). Germline CDR1 and CDR2: MDHEN and SYDVKM. The length of the CDR3 is 14 residues. V lost 7 bases, J lost 6 bases, and 19 bases lay in between. The CDR3 reads CASTGSGARVEQYF. The DNA of the CDR3 is TGTGCCAGCACTGGGTCAGGGGCCAGAGTCGAGCAGTACTTC.

This clonotype was observed many times. The V gene is TRBV15, the J gene TRBJ1-6; 7 nucleotides agree with TRBD1. After removal of 0 bases from V and 11 bases from J, the junction contained 4 bases not matched to a gene. CDR3 length: 14 residues. Germline assignment: CDR1 LNHNV and CDR2 YYDKDF (reference sequence). The CDR3 sequence is CATSRDRTGPPLHF. The CDR3 DNA reads as TGTGCCACCAGCAGAGACCGGACAGGACCACCCCTCCACTTT.

The table lists this clonotype with a few counts. CDR3 nucleotide sequence: TGTGCCAGCAGAAACGGCCGGGCGGATGAAAAACTGTTTTTT. Its translation is CASRNGRADEKLFF. V is TRBV6-6 and J is TRBJ1-4; no firm D call. Germline V gives CDR1 MNHNY, CDR2 SVGAGI (reference sequence). The CDR3 consists of 14 residues. Trimming cost V 6 bases and J 6 bases, with 14 bases left between them.

This clonotype was counted at least ten times. In nucleotides, the CDR3 is TGTGCCAGCAGCTTAGTTAGCGAGAATGCCTACGAGCAGTACTTC. Translating gives CASSLVSENAYEQYF. The chain couples TRBV7-6 to TRBJ2-7; TRBD2 is a possible D gene (5 bases). Germline V CDR1 and CDR2: SGHVS, FNYEAQ. This CDR3 contains 15 residues. The ends were cut back, 1 base at V and 2 bases at J, with 12 bases in the middle.

This clonotype was counted only a few times. A clone one base away is much larger, so this may be a read error. The chain combines TRBV6-6 with TRBJ2-5; possibly TRBD2 for D (5 bases). This CDR3 spans 13 amino acids. CDR1 and CDR2 from the germline V gene are MNHNY and SVGAGI (reference sequence). V was clipped by 6 bases and J by 7 bases, with 15 bases between them. The CDR3 reads CASSRGRSGTQYF. The DNA of the CDR3 is TGTGCCAGCAGCCGAGGGAGAAGCGGGACCCAGTACTTC.

This clonotype was counted at least ten times. The chain combines TRBV20-1 with TRBJ1-5; possible D gene TRBD1, 5 bases. The CDR3 spans 15 residues. Germline loops: CDR1 DFQATT, CDR2 SNEGSKA (reference sequence). The V and J ends lost 1 base and 2 bases respectively, with 12 bases between them. CDR3 bases: TGCAGTGCTAGAGGCGTCGGGGCGGGCAATCAGCCCCAGCATTTT. The encoded protein is CSARGVGAGNQPQHF.

This clonotype was recorded at least ten times. The J gene is TRBJ2-7, the V gene TRBV20-1; D perhaps matches TRBD1 (5 bases). Germline-derived CDR1 and CDR2 are DFQATT and SNEGSKA (reference sequence). This CDR3 comprises 15 residues. Deletions cut 1 base from V and 4 bases from J, with 17 bases between. CDR3 sequence reads: CSARGSDMLAYEQYF. CDR3 coding DNA: TGCAGTGCTAGAGGGTCGGACATGCTCGCGTACGAGCAGTACTTC.

The chain is built from TRBV11-2 and TRBJ2-1; no clear D. Germline CDR1 SGHAT, CDR2 FQNNGV. Between the trimmed V and J ends, which lost 2 bases and 9 bases, there was a span of 8 bases. The CDR3 totals 12 residues. The CDR3 spells CASSLLYGEQFF. CDR3 sequence (DNA): TGTGCCAGCAGCTTACTTTACGGTGAGCAGTTCTTC. Complete variable domain (other parts from reference TRBV11-2 and TRBJ2-1): EAGVAQSPRYKIIEKRQSVAFWCNPISGHATLYWYQQILGQGPKLLIQFQNNGVVDDSQLPKDRFSAERLKGVDSTLKIQPAKLEDSAVYLCASSLLYGEQFFGPGTRLTVL.

The V gene is TRBV6-6, the J gene TRBJ2-3; D not certain. The CDR3 is 14 residues long. V lost 7 bases and J lost 0, with 11 bases in between. Germline loops: CDR1 MNHNY, CDR2 SVGAGI (reference sequence). CDR3 sequence (DNA): TGTGCCAGCAACTCCCGCAGGAGCACAGATACGCAGTATTTT. It yields the protein CASNSRRSTDTQYF.

This clonotype was seen a handful of times. V gene TRBV18 combines with J gene TRBJ1-6, with 7 bases lining up with TRBD1. This CDR3 has 14 amino acids. Germline loops: CDR1 KGHSH, CDR2 LQKENI. V shed 1 base, J shed 8 bases, and the junction held 2 bases outside the gene matches. CDR3 sequence reads: CASSPQGADSPLHF. CDR3 coding DNA: TGTGCCAGCTCACCACAGGGGGCTGATTCACCCCTCCACTTT.

The table lists this clonotype with a few counts. The V gene is TRBV7-3, the J gene TRBJ1-2; no firm D call. The CDR3 length is 12 residues. Looked up from germline, CDR1 is SGHTA and CDR2 is FQGTGA. With 3 bases removed from V and 5 bases from J, the gap between germline ends came to 7 bases. CDR3 DNA sequence: TGTGCCAGCAGCTTGGGCGGGTATGGCTACACCTTC. It encodes CASSLGGYGYTF.

This clonotype appeared many times. The chain uses TRBV3-1 and TRBJ2-2; 13 bases line up with TRBD2. Germline V gene sequence: CDR1 LGHDT, CDR2 YNNKEL (reference sequence). Trimming took 1 base from V and 9 from J; bases not matched to a gene: 5. The length of the CDR3 is 16 residues. The CDR3 protein is CASSQVGTSGARELFF. In nucleotides, the CDR3 is TGTGCCAGCAGCCAAGTCGGGACTAGCGGGGCCAGGGAGCTGTTTTTT.

This clonotype occurred a few times. The chain recombines TRBV13 with TRBJ1-6, with D perhaps TRBD1 (5 bases). V lost 5 bases and J 11 bases, leaving 16 bases between the germline ends. The CDR3 loop spans 14 amino acids. Germline lookup yields CDR1 PRHDT and CDR2 FYEKMQ (reference sequence). The DNA of the CDR3 is TGTGCCAGCAGCGGTAGGGACCCCTTAACACCCCTCCACTTT. This codes for CASSGRDPLTPLHF. Based on the CDR3 plus reference TRBV13 and TRBJ1-6, the full variable domain is AAGVIQSPRHLIKEKRETATLKCYPIPRHDTVYWYQQGPGQDPQFLISFYEKMQSDKGSIPDRFSAQQFSDYHSELNMSSLELGDSALYFCASSGRDPLTPLHFGNGTRLTVT.

The chain carries TRBV20-1 and TRBJ1-4; 9 bases fit TRBD1. With V trimmed by 6 bases and J by 7 bases, 6 bases remained unmatched. There are 13 residues in the CDR3. Per the germline V gene, CDR1 is DFQATT and CDR2 is SNEGSKA (reference sequence). CDR3 nucleotide sequence: TGCAGTGCACCCGGGACAGGGAGTGAAAAACTGTTTTTT. Translation: CSAPGTGSEKLFF.